This paragraph reports one TCR beta chain. The antigen is not known. This sample stems from a study of blood T cells in healthy people across ages. A sample-barcoded 5' primer and a J-beta primer mix were used in a second PCR of roughly 6 to 11 cycles. TCRdb reprocessed the 5' RACE reads with MiXCR, giving one entry per CDR3 protein. Of hundreds of thousands of distinct CDR3 sequences in the sample, around two fifths are singletons; the top ten hold roughly 18%. Study-wide points: Estimates of diversity drawn from one million T cells were considered underestimates.

This CDR3 is 15 amino acids long. Germline assignment: CDR1 MNHEY and CDR2 SMNVEV (reference sequence). Sequences were obtained from blood. This TCR was sampled from a man between 60 and 75 years old in good health. The chain uses TRBV27 and TRBJ2-5, with TRBD1 as a possible D gene (6 bases). The assigned J gene may be wrong: the sequence end matches TRBJ2-7 better. CDR3 region: CASSLSGASFSEQYF. The CDR3 DNA is TGTGCCAGCAGTTTATCGGGGGCCTCTTTTTCCGAGCAGTACTTC.